This TCR beta chain was documented in a study of cytomegalovirus exposure and HLA in healthy donors (dated by TCRdb to between 2016 and 2019). Concerning the study at large: The 500 to 800 repertoires of the first cohort and the 95 to 150 validation repertoires were produced on the same platform, according to a later analysis. The study aimed to test whether signatures of past pathogen exposure could be identified by cataloging public T cell receptors. The study combined high-throughput TCR immunosequencing, statistical association of individual TCRs with disease status, and machine learning to predict cytomegalovirus infection status. In addition to the first cohort of about 650 subjects, a separate validation cohort of approximately 110 different subjects was used.

The donors belonged to the validation cohort of about 130 subjects, which was separate from the roughly 700-subject first cohort. This clone appeared once. Which antigen it targets is not known. The input lacks base qualities; no much larger clone sits a single base away. Study-level results and caveats: According to the authors, the approach could potentially be generalized to other disease states and immunological phenotypes. In vitro tests confirmed that a few of the cytomegalovirus-associated TCR beta chains recognize cytomegalovirus antigens. A later analysis lacked HLA typing for the validation cohort, so it scored co-occurrence in that cohort across all 120 or so repertoires. In a later analysis, TCRs clustered in the first cohort were found to also tend to co-occur in the roughly 130 validation repertoires, with 94% of cluster scores above 0. In the study, approximately 150 TCR beta chains were listed as associated with cytomegalovirus. In both the original and validation cohorts, the classifier was reported to diagnose cytomegalovirus status with high specificity and sensitivity. Most TCR sequences were seen in very few donors, while some public TCRs were found in many individuals.

The method was the immunoSEQ multiplex PCR assay. The authors' analysis ran thus. A statistical classification framework was built for diagnosing cytomegalovirus status from the catalog of TCR beta chain sequences. As stored in TCRdb, this immuneACCESS dataset retains in-frame rearrangements with V and J assigned. A fraction of the clones does not appear; measured against another copy, unresolved V genes explain less than half of the discrepancy, and the remainder lacks a known reason. D and trimming come from the DNA, and the V and J calls and clone size come from that table. The sample has under 150,000 clones on record, approximately 84% of them singletons. Approximately 1.5% of the sample belongs to the ten largest clones. CDR1 MDHEN and CDR2 SYDVKM are derived from the germline V gene. The CDR3 has 11 amino acids, counting the end cysteine and phenylalanine. The read is trimmed to its CDR3 DNA, 33 bases read in frame from base 1. Trimming removed 5 bases from V and 10 bases from J, leaving 9 bases between the germline ends.

Material: PBMCs. The TCR was taken from a woman in her twenties or thirties in good health and CMV-seronegative. The chain is made from TRBV28 and TRBJ1-5, with TRBD1 perhaps the D gene, on 5 matching bases. The CDR3 loop reads CASSSQGPQHF. Here is the DNA: TGTGCCAGCAGTAGCCAGGGACCCCAGCATTTT.